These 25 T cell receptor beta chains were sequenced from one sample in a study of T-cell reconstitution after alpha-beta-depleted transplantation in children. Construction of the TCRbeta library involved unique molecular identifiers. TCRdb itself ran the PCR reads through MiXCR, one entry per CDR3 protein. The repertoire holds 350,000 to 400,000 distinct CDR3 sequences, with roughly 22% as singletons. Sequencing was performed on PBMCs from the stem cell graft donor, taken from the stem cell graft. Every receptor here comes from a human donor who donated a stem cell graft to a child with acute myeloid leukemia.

As DNA, the CDR3 is TGTGCCATCAGTGGACTAGCGGGTATCACAGATACGCAGTATTTT. Translation gives CAISGLAGITDTQYF. The chain is built from TRBV10-3 and TRBJ2-3; 10 bases are a match to TRBD2. The CDR3 has 15 amino acids. Per the germline V gene, CDR1 is ENHRY and CDR2 is SYGVKD. After removal of 4 bases from V and 2 bases from J, the junction contained 3 bases not matched to a gene.

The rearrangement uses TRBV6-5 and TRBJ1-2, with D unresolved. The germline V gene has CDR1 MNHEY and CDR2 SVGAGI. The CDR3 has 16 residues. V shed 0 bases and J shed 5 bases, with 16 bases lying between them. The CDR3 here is CASSYSPGRRNYGYTF. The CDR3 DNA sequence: TGTGCCAGCAGTTACTCCCCCGGACGGAGGAATTATGGCTACACCTTC.

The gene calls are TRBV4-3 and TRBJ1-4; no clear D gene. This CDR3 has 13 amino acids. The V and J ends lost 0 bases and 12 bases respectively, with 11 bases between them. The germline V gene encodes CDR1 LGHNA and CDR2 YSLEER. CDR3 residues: CASSQDMRNQLFF. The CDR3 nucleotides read TGCGCCAGCAGCCAAGATATGAGGAATCAACTGTTTTTT.

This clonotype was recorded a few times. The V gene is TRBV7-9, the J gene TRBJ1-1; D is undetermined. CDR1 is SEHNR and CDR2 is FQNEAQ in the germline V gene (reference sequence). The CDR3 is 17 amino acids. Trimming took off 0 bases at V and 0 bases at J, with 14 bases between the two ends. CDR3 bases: TGTGCCAGCAGCTTAGCGGACCGTTTGGCCATGAACACTGAAGCTTTCTTT. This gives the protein CASSLADRLAMNTEAFF.

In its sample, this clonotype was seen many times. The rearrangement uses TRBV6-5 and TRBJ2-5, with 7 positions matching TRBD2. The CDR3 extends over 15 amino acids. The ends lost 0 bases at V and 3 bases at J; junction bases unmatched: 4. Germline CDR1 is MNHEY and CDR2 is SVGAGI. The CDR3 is CASSYSALAEETQYF. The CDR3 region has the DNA TGTGCCAGCAGTTACTCCGCCCTAGCGGAAGAGACCCAGTACTTC.

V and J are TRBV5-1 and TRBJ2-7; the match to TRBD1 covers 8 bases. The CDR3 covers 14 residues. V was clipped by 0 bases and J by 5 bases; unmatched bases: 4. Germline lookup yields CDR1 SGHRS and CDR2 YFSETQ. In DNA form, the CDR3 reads TGCGCCAGCAGCTTGGGACAGGGGCTTCACGAGCAGTACTTC. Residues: CASSLGQGLHEQYF.

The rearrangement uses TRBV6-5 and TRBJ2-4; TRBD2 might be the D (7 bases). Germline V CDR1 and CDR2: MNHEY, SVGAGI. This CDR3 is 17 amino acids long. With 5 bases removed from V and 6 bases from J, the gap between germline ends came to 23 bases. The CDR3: CASSTWEGGQGRNIQYF. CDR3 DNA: TGTGCCAGCAGTACTTGGGAGGGGGGGCAAGGTAGAAACATTCAGTACTTC.

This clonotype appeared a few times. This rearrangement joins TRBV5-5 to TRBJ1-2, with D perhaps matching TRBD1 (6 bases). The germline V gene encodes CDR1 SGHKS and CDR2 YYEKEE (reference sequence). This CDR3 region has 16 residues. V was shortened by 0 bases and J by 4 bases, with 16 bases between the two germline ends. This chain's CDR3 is CASSLARRGSLYGYTF. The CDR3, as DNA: TGTGCCAGCAGCTTGGCCCGCAGGGGATCTCTCTATGGCTACACCTTC.

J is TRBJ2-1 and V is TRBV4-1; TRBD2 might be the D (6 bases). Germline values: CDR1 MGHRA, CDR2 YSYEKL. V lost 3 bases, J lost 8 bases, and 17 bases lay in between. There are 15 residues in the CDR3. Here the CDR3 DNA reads TGCGCCAGCAGCCAGACTAGGCTGGCCTTTGATGAGCAGTTCTTC. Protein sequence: CASSQTRLAFDEQFF.

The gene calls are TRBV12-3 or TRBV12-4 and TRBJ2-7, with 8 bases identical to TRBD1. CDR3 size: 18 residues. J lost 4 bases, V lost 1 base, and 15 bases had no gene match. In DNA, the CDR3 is TGTGCCAGCAGTTTAGGGAGCGCGGCCGGCGACAGGGGTTACGAGCAGTACTTC. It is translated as CASSLGSAAGDRGYEQYF.

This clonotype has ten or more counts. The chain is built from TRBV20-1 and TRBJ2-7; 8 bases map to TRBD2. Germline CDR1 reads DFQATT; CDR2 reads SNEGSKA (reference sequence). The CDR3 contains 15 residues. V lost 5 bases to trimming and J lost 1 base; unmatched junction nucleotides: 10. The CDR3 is CSAPPGSGNSYEQYF. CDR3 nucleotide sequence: TGCAGTGCTCCACCTGGTAGCGGGAATTCCTACGAGCAGTACTTC.

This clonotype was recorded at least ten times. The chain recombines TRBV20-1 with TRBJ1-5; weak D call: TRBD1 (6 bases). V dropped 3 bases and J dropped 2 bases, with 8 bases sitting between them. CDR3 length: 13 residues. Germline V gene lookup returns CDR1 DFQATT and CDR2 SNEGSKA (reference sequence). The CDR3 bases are TGCAGTGCTAGGGGGGCTGGCAATCAGCCCCAGCATTTT. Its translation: CSARGAGNQPQHF.

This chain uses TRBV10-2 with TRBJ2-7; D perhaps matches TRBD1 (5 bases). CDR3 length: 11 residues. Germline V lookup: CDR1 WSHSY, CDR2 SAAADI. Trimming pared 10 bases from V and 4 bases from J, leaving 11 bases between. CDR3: CATSPGYEQYF. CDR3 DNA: TGCGCCACCTCTCCAGGGTACGAGCAGTACTTC.

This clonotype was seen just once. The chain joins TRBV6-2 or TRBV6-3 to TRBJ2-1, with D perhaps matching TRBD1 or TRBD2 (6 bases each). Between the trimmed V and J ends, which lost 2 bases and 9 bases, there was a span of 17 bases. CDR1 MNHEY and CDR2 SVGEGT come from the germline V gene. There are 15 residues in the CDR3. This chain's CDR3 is CASSYGQTGRGEQFF. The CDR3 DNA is TGTGCCAGCAGTTACGGACAGACGGGGCGGGGTGAGCAGTTCTTC.

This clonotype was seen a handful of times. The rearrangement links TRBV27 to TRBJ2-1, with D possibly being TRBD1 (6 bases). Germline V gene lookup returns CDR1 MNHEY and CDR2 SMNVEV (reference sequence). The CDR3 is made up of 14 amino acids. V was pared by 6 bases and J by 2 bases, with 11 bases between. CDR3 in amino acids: CASSRDTPYNEQFF. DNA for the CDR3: TGTGCCAGCAGCAGGGACACACCCTACAATGAGCAGTTCTTC.

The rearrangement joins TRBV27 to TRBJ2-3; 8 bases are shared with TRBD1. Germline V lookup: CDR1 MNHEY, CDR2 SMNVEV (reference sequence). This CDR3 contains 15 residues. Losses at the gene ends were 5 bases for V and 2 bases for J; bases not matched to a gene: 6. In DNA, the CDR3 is TGTGCCAGCAGTACCTGGGACAGGCTCACAGATACGCAGTATTTT. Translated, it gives CASSTWDRLTDTQYF.

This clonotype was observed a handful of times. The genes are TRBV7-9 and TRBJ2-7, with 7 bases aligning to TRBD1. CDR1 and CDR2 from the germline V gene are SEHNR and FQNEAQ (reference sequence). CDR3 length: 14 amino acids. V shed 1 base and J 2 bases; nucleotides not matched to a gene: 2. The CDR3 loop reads CASSLGDRPYEQYF. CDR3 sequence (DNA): TGTGCCAGCAGCTTAGGGGACAGACCCTACGAGCAGTACTTC. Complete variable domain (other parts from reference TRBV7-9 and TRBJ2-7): DTGVSQNPRHKITKRGQNVTFRCDPISEHNRLYWYRQTLGQGPEFLTYFQNEAQLEKSRLLSDRFSAERPKGSFSTLEIQRTEQGDSAMYLCASSLGDRPYEQYFGPGTRLTVT.

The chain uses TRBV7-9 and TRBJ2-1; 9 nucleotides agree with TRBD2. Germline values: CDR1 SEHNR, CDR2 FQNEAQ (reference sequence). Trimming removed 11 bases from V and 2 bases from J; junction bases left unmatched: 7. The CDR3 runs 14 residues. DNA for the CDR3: TGTGCCGGGAAGCGGGAGGACACCTACAATGAGCAGTTCTTC. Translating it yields CAGKREDTYNEQFF.

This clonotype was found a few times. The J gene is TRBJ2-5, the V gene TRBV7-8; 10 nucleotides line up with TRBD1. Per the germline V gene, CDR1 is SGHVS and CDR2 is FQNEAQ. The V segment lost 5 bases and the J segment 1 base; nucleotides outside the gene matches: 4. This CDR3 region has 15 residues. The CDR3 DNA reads TGTGCCAGCAGCCAGAGGACAGGGGGCCAAGAGACCCAGTACTTC. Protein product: CASSQRTGGQETQYF.

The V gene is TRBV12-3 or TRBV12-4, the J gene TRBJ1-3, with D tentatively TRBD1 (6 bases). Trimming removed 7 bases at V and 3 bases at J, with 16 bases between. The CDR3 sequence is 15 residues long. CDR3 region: CASTLPQGRGNTIYF. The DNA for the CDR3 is TGTGCCAGCACCCTCCCACAGGGACGTGGAAACACCATATATTTT.

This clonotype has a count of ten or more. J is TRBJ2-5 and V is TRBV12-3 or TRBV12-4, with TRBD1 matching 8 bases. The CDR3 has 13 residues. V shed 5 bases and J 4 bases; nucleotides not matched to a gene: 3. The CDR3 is CASSPDRGETQYF. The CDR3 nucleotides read TGTGCCAGCAGTCCCGACAGGGGAGAGACCCAGTACTTC.

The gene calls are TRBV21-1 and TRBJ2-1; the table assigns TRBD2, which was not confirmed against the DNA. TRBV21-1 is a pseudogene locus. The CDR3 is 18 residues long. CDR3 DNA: TGTGCCAGCAGCAATGCCACTCCGTTACTAGCCTCCTACAATGAGCAGTTCTTC. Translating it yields CASSNATPLLASYNEQFF.

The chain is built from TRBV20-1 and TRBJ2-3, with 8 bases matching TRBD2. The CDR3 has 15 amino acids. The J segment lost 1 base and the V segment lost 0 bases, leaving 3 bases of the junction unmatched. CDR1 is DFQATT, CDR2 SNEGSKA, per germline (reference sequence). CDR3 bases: TGCAGTGCTAGAGAGACTAGCGTGGGCACAGATACGCAGTATTTT. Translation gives CSARETSVGTDTQYF.

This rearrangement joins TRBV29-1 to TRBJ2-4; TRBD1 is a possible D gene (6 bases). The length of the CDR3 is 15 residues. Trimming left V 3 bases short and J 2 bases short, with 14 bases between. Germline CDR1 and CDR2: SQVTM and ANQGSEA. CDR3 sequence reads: CSVDGTPGPKNIQYF. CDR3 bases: TGCAGCGTTGACGGGACACCGGGGCCCAAAAACATTCAGTACTTC.

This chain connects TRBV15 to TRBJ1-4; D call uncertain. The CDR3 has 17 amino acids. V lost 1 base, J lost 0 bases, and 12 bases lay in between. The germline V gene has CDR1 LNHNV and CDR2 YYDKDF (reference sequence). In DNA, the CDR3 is TGTGCCACCAGCAGAGGCCTCACCGTCCCAACTAATGAAAAACTGTTTTTT. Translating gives CATSRGLTVPTNEKLFF.